This TCR beta chain was retrieved from a study of CD8+CD57+ T cells in acquired aplastic anemia. Flow cytometry had shown expanded CD8+CD57+ cells in the patients chosen for sequencing. This clonotype was seen at least ten times. Profiles of TCR beta VDJ and CDR3 were generated from a genomic DNA template. TCRdb re-called the reads with MiXCR, one entry per CDR3 protein. Among 150,000 to 200,000 distinct CDR3 sequences listed, around half were seen once. Per the germline V gene, CDR1 is SEHNR and CDR2 is FQNEAQ (reference sequence). Trimming removed 6 bases from V and 3 bases from J, with 9 bases in between. This CDR3 region has 12 residues.

The sequenced material came from sorted CD4+, CD8+, or CD8+CD57+ T cells (not recorded which) from PBMCs. This TCR was sampled from a human donor with aplastic anemia. The chain recombines TRBV7-9 with TRBJ2-7; tentative D call: TRBD1 (5 bases). CDR3 in amino acids: CASSSQDYEQYF. CDR3 sequence (DNA): TGTGCCAGCAGTTCACAGGACTACGAGCAGTACTTC. Drawing the rest from reference TRBV7-9 and TRBJ2-7, the complete variable domain is DTGVSQNPRHKITKRGQNVTFRCDPISEHNRLYWYRQTLGQGPEFLTYFQNEAQLEKSRLLSDRFSAERPKGSFSTLEIQRTEQGDSAMYLCASSSQDYEQYFGPGTRLTVT.